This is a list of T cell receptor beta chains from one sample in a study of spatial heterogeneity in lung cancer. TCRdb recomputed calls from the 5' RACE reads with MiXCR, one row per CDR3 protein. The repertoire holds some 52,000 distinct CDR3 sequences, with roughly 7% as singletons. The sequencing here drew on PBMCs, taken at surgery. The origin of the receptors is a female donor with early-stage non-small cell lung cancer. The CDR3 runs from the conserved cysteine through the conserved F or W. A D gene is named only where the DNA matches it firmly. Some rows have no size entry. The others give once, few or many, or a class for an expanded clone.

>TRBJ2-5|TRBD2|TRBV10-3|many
TGTGCCATCAGTCCTGGCGGGACTAGCGGGGGGGCCCTGAAGACCCAGTACTTC
CAISPGGTSGGALKTQYF
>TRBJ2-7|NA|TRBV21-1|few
TGTGCCAGCAGGGCCGGGACAGGGCTCCACGAGCAGTACTTC
CASRAGTGLHEQYF
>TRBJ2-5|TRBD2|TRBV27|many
TGTGCCAGCAGTGCCGTAGCGGGGTACCAAGAGACCCAGTACTTC
CASSAVAGYQETQYF
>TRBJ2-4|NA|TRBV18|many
TGTGCCAGCTCACCGGGGGTTGCCAAAAACATTCAGTACTTC
CASSPGVAKNIQYF
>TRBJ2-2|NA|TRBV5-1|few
TGCGCCAGCAGCTTGGTATTGGACCTCGGGGAGCTGTTTTTT
CASSLVLDLGELFF
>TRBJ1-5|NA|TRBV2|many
TGTGCCAGCAGTCCCGGAAGGGTGGGGTATCAGCCCCAGCATTTT
CASSPGRVGYQPQHF
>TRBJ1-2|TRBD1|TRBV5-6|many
TGTGCCAGCAGCCCAAGGGTCCAGGGGGCCTCTGGCTACACCTTC
CASSPRVQGASGYTF
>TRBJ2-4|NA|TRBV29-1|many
TGCAGCGCAGAGTCGAGGGCCAAAAACATTCAGTACTTC
CSAESRAKNIQYF
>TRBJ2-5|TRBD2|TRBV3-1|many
TGTGCCAGCAGCCAAACGACTAGCGGGGGCACCGGGGGCGGTTACTTC
CASSQTTSGGTGGGYF
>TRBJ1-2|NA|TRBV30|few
TGTGCCTGGAGTGTACTGGGGGGCTACACCTTC
CAWSVLGGYTF
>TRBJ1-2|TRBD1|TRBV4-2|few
TGTGCCAGCAGCCAAGAATTCAGGGGGTCGAACACCTTC
CASSQEFRGSNTF
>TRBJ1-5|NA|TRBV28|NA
TGTGCCAGCAGACCAGCGGGGAGTAGAAATCAGCCCCAGCATTTT
CASRPAGSRNQPQHF
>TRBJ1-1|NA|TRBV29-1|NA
TGCAGCGTTGAGGAAGTTGGCACTGAAGCTTTCTTT
CSVEEVGTEAFF
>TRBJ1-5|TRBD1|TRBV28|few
TGTGCCAGCAGTTTCGGGGACAGGGGGCGTCAGCCCCAGCATTTT
CASSFGDRGRQPQHF
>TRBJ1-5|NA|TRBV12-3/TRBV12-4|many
TGTGCCAGCAGTCCAGGTTATTATCAGCCCCAGCATTTT
CASSPGYYQPQHF
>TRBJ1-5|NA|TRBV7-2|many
TGTGCCAGCAGCCCCTTTGGGCAGCCCCAGCATTTT
CASSPFGQPQHF
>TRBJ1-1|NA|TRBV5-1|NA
TGCGCCAGCAGCCCCGGACACACTATGAACACTGAAGCTTTCTTT
CASSPGHTMNTEAFF
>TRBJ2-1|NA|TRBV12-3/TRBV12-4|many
TGTGCCAGCAGTTTAGGGACAGATCTCAATGAGCAGTTCTTC
CASSLGTDLNEQFF
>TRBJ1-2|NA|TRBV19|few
TGTGCCAGCCACCCACGCGGAACAGGACCCTCTCATGGCTACACCTTC
CASHPRGTGPSHGYTF
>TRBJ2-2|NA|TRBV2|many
TGTGCCAGCAGTGATTGGGTCACCGGGGAGCTGTTTTTT
CASSDWVTGELFF
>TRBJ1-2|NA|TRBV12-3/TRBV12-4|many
TGTGCCAGCAGTCCCCGGGACCGGCGTTATGGCTACACCTTC
CASSPRDRRYGYTF
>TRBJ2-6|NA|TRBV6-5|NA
TGTGCCAGCAATACTGTAAGCTCTGGGGCCAACGTCCTGACTTTC
CASNTVSSGANVLTF
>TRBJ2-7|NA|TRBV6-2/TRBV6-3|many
TGTGCCAGCAAGGAGGCGGGTGTTGGATCCTACGAGCAGTACTTC
CASKEAGVGSYEQYF
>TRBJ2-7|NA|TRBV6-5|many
TGTGCCAGCCGCCGGACGGCTGGCGAGCAGTACTTC
CASRRTAGEQYF
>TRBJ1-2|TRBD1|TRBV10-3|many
TGTGCCACCTCGACAGGGGATGGCTACACCTTC
CATSTGDGYTF
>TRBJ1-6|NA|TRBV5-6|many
TGTGCCAGCAGCTTTTTGACCCGGGCCAATAATTCACCCCTCCACTTT
CASSFLTRANNSPLHF
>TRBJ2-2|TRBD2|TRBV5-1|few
TGCGCCAGCAGAGGGCTAGCGGGGACCTCCACCGGGGAGCTGTTTTTT
CASRGLAGTSTGELFF
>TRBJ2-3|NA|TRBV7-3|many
TGTGCCAGCAGCCCCCTGGGAGATACGCAGTATTTT
CASSPLGDTQYF
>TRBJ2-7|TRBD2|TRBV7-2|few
TGTGCCAGCAGCTTAACTGCGGGGGGCGCCTACGAGCAGTACTTC
CASSLTAGGAYEQYF
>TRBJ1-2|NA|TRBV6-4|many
TGTGCCAGCAGTGACTCGAAAAGAACCTATGGCTACACCTTC
CASSDSKRTYGYTF
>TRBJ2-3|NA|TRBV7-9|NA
TGTGCTGATTCTGCTGGGGTGAGCACAGATACGCAGTATTTT
CADSAGVSTDTQYF
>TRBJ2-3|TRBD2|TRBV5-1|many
TGCGCCAGCAGCCCACCGGGACTAGTGACAGATACGCAGTATTTT
CASSPPGLVTDTQYF
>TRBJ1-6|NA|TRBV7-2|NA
TGTGCCAGCAAGCATAGAGGTAGGGCGAGCTCCTATAATTCACCCCTCCACTTT
CASKHRGRASSYNSPLHF
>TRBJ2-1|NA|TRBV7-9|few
TGTGCCAGCAGTTCAGGACGACAGGCTCGGTTGGATGAGCAGTTCTTC
CASSSGRQARLDEQFF
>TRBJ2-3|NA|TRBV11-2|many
TGTGCCAGCAGCTTAGAGACCGGACGGGGCAGATTAGATACGCAGTATTTT
CASSLETGRGRLDTQYF
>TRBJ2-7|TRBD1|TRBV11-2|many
TGTGCCAGCAGCTCAACAGGGGTCCGGACCTACGAGCAGTACTTC
CASSSTGVRTYEQYF
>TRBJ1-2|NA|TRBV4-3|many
TGCGCCAGCAGCCAAGAGCGAGACGTTTATGGCTACACCTTC
CASSQERDVYGYTF
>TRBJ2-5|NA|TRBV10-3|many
TGTGCCATCAGTGAGCCCGGGACACAAGAGACCCAGTACTTC
CAISEPGTQETQYF